Listed below are T cell receptor beta chains from one sample, sequenced in a study of blood T cell repertoires in COVID-19. Assay used: immunoSEQ multiplex PCR; TCRdb lists only in-frame clones, some missing. The profile shows approximately 84,000 clones, approximately 87% of them singletons. Material for sequencing was peripheral blood. The receptors shown here come from a human donor with active COVID-19. The donor label of this sample is uncertain. Both conserved end residues are part of each CDR3. D genes are given only for firm matches. Clone size is stated in some rows and not others, as once, few, many or a class when expanded.

v_gene	j_gene	abundance	d_gene	CDR3aa	CDR3nt
TRBV6-2/TRBV6-3	TRBJ2-7	NA	NA	CASSYGGEQYF	TGTGCCAGCAGTTATGGGGGGGAGCAGTACTTC
TRBV20-1	TRBJ1-1	NA	NA	CSASAGANTEAFF	TGCAGTGCTAGTGCAGGGGCAAACACTGAAGCTTTCTTT
TRBV5-1	TRBJ1-4	NA	TRBD1	CASSLAAGGTVNEKLFF	TGCGCCAGCAGCTTAGCCGCAGGGGGGACAGTTAATGAAAAACTGTTTTTT
TRBV19	TRBJ2-3	NA	TRBD2	CASTPSGGLSTDTQYF	TGTGCCAGTACCCCTAGCGGGGGCCTTAGCACAGATACGCAGTATTTT
TRBV6-6	TRBJ1-1	NA	TRBD1	CASSFGTGGLTEAFF	TGTGCCAGCAGTTTCGGGACAGGGGGCCTCACTGAAGCTTTCTTT
TRBV6-5	TRBJ2-2	once	NA	CASTILGRGTGELFF	TGTGCCAGCACCATCCTCGGCAGGGGCACCGGGGAGCTGTTTTTT
TRBV5-1	TRBJ2-7	NA	NA	CASSLKGTLSYEQYF	TGCGCCAGCAGCTTGAAGGGGACATTATCCTACGAGCAGTACTTC
TRBV28	TRBJ1-2	NA	TRBD1	CASTAPRTGVNYGYTF	TGTGCCAGCACCGCCCCCCGGACAGGCGTAAACTATGGCTACACCTTC
TRBV7-8	TRBJ1-1	NA	TRBD1	CATNKGGTNTEAFF	TGTGCCACCAATAAAGGGGGCACGAACACTGAAGCTTTCTTT
TRBV14	TRBJ1-3	NA	NA	CASSQGINFSGNTIYF	TGTGCCAGCAGCCAAGGAATCAACTTCTCTGGAAACACCATATATTTT
TRBV25-1	TRBJ2-3	NA	NA	CASSDGRAGTDTQYF	TGTGCCAGCAGTGACGGCAGGGCGGGCACAGATACGCAGTATTTT
TRBV7-2	TRBJ1-2	medium-sized	NA	CASSLLGLNYGYTF	TGTGCCAGCAGCTTACTAGGTCTTAACTATGGCTACACCTTC
TRBV5-8	TRBJ2-1	NA	TRBD2	CASSLLRGGRNEQFF	TGTGCCAGCAGCTTGTTACGGGGGGGCCGGAATGAGCAGTTCTTC
TRBV4-3	TRBJ1-1	NA	TRBD1	CASSQNPQGYTEAFF	TGCGCCAGCAGCCAGAATCCACAGGGGTATACTGAAGCTTTCTTT
TRBV7-3	TRBJ2-2	NA	NA	CASSLVRGTGELFF	TGTGCCAGCAGCTTAGTTAGGGGGACCGGGGAGCTGTTTTTT
TRBV5-1	TRBJ1-4	NA	TRBD1	CASSPTPDRAEKLFF	TGCGCCAGCAGCCCTACCCCAGACAGGGCAGAAAAACTGTTTTTT
TRBV6-5	TRBJ1-6	NA	NA	CASTRDISWSPLHF	TGTGCCAGCACCCGGGACATTAGTTGGTCACCCCTCCACTTT
TRBV5-1	TRBJ2-1	NA	TRBD2	CASSLSSGGDNEQFF	TGCGCCAGCAGCTTAAGTAGCGGGGGAGACAATGAGCAGTTCTTC
TRBV6-5	TRBJ1-1	NA	NA	CASRSTRQMNTEAFF	TGTGCCAGCAGATCAACCCGACAGATGAACACTGAAGCTTTCTTT
TRBV7-3	TRBJ2-1	NA	TRBD2	CASSSGAGGPNEQFF	TGTGCCAGCAGCAGTGGCGCGGGGGGGCCAAATGAGCAGTTCTTC
TRBV12-3/TRBV12-4	TRBJ1-5	NA	NA	CASRNRIDQPQHF	TGTGCCAGCAGAAACAGGATAGATCAGCCCCAGCATTTT
TRBV7-2	TRBJ1-1	NA	TRBD1	CASSGWDRGTEAFF	TGTGCCAGCAGCGGCTGGGACAGGGGTACTGAAGCTTTCTTT
TRBV18	TRBJ1-2	NA	TRBD1	CASSPPNPGQYSYGYTF	TGTGCCAGCTCACCACCTAACCCGGGACAGTACAGCTATGGCTACACCTTC
TRBV2	TRBJ2-7	NA	NA	CASSFQGKSYEQYF	TGTGCCAGCAGTTTTCAGGGAAAGTCCTACGAGCAGTACTTC
TRBV10-1	TRBJ2-3	NA	NA	CASSEVAGLSTDTQYF	TGCGCCAGCAGTGAGGTGGCGGGCTTAAGCACAGATACGCAGTATTTT
TRBV7-9	TRBJ1-1	NA	NA	CASSLEGTRNTEAFF	TGTGCCAGCAGCTTAGAGGGGACACGGAACACTGAAGCTTTCTTT
TRBV14	TRBJ2-3	once	TRBD2	CASSQDITSGGVTTDTQYF	TGTGCCAGCAGCCAAGATATCACTAGCGGGGGAGTTACCACAGATACGCAGTATTTT
TRBV9	TRBJ2-5	NA	TRBD1	CASSERTGARGETQYF	TGTGCCAGCAGCGAGCGGACAGGGGCGAGAGGAGAGACCCAGTACTTC
TRBV6-5	TRBJ2-4	NA	TRBD2	CASSPGTSGVVYF	TGTGCCAGCAGTCCCGGGACTAGCGGTGTAGTGTACTTC
TRBV18	TRBJ1-6	NA	TRBD1	CASSPGQTNSPLHF	TGTGCCAGCTCACCGGGACAGACTAATTCACCCCTCCACTTT
TRBV7-2	TRBJ1-5	NA	NA	CASSLVRNSNQPQHF	TGTGCCAGCAGCTTAGTCAGAAATAGCAATCAGCCCCAGCATTTT
TRBV6-6	TRBJ1-1	NA	NA	CASSYSAEAMNTEAFF	TGTGCCAGCAGTTACTCCGCGGAAGCTATGAACACTGAAGCTTTCTTT
TRBV6-2/TRBV6-3	TRBJ1-1	once	TRBD1	CASSSGQGLNTEAFF	TGTGCCAGCAGCTCCGGACAGGGTTTGAACACTGAAGCTTTCTTT
TRBV19	TRBJ2-1	NA	TRBD1	CASSIDLMTGTGIDEQFF	TGTGCCAGTAGTATAGACCTAATGACTGGGACAGGGATCGATGAGCAGTTCTTC
TRBV29-1	TRBJ2-3	NA	NA	CSVDHTGLTDTQYF	TGCAGCGTTGATCATACGGGACTCACAGATACGCAGTATTTT
TRBV7-9	TRBJ1-1	few	NA	CASSLDIGGAFF	TGTGCCAGCAGCTTAGACATAGGGGGAGCTTTCTTT
TRBV2	TRBJ1-5	NA	TRBD1	CATKETGAEPQHF	TGTGCGACGAAGGAGACAGGGGCGGAGCCCCAGCATTTT
TRBV4-3	TRBJ2-2	NA	TRBD1	CASSRKGTANTGELFF	TGCGCCAGCAGCCGAAAAGGGACAGCCAACACCGGGGAGCTGTTTTTT
TRBV28	TRBJ1-2	NA	NA	CASREQVLRGYTF	TGTGCCAGCAGGGAACAGGTCTTGAGGGGCTACACCTTC
TRBV5-4	TRBJ2-7	NA	TRBD1	CASSSGQGAGYEQYF	TGTGCCAGCAGCTCCGGACAGGGGGCAGGTTACGAGCAGTACTTC
TRBV28	TRBJ1-2	NA	NA	CASSPRGFYGYTF	TGTGCCAGCAGTCCCCGAGGTTTCTATGGCTACACCTTC
TRBV10-2	TRBJ1-6	NA	NA	CASSGDSLYNSPLHF	TGCGCCAGCAGTGGTGACAGCCTCTATAATTCACCCCTCCACTTT
TRBV10-1	TRBJ2-7	NA	NA	CASSDQGSYEQYF	TGCGCCAGCAGTGACCAGGGTTCCTACGAGCAGTACTTC
TRBV7-8	TRBJ2-7	NA	NA	CASSLRGSYEQYF	TGTGCCAGCAGCCTCAGGGGTTCCTACGAGCAGTACTTC
TRBV9	TRBJ2-7	NA	NA	CASSVGVEFPYEQYF	TGTGCCAGCAGCGTAGGTGTGGAGTTCCCTTACGAGCAGTACTTC
TRBV28	TRBJ2-6	NA	NA	CASSLIGDSGANVLTF	TGTGCCAGCAGTTTAATTGGAGACTCTGGGGCCAACGTCCTGACTTTC
TRBV27	TRBJ2-5	once	TRBD1	CASSLYRGELETQYF	TGTGCCAGCAGTTTGTACAGGGGCGAGTTAGAGACCCAGTACTTC
TRBV6-5	TRBJ1-4	NA	NA	CASRPSGATNEKLFF	TGTGCCAGCAGACCTTCAGGGGCAACTAATGAAAAACTGTTTTTT